One sample yielded the 27 T cell receptor beta chains listed below, sequenced in a study of blood T cell repertoires in COVID-19. Sequencing was performed with immunoSEQ multiplex PCR; in TCRdb, only in-frame clones are kept and a portion is missing. The table records about 75,000 clones, over 80% of them present only once. The sequenced sample consisted of peripheral blood. These receptor sequences come from a woman aged 50 to 60 with acute or convalescent COVID-19.

V usage is TRBV5-1 and J usage is TRBJ2-5; 9 nucleotides agree with TRBD2. V shed 7 bases, J shed 2 bases, and the junction held 6 bases outside the gene matches. CDR1 SGHRS and CDR2 YFSETQ come from the germline V gene. The CDR3 is 14 amino acids. This chain's CDR3 is CASGSGGLQETQYF. The CDR3 DNA sequence: TGCGCCAGCGGGAGCGGGGGGCTACAAGAGACCCAGTACTTC.

The rearrangement links TRBV19 to TRBJ1-2; D remains ambiguous. V was cut by 3 bases and J by 8 bases, with 19 bases left in between. CDR1 is LNHDA and CDR2 is SQIVND in the germline V gene (reference sequence). The CDR3 has 15 amino acids. CDR3 sequence reads: CASSILEYYDRGYTF. Written as DNA, the CDR3 is TGTGCCAGTAGTATTCTCGAGTACTATGATCGGGGCTACACCTTC.

The V call is TRBV5-1, the J call TRBJ2-1, with 8 bases identical to TRBD2. The germline CDR1 and CDR2 sequences are SGHRS and YFSETQ. V lost 0 bases and J lost 3; bases outside the gene matches: 5. This CDR3 region has 16 residues. Here the CDR3 DNA reads TGCGCCAGCAGCTTGGAAGCGGGAGACAACTACAATGAGCAGTTCTTC. It encodes CASSLEAGDNYNEQFF.

In its sample, this clone was seen once. The CDR3 sequence is CASSREGEMNQPQHF. The CDR3 DNA follows: TGTGCCAGCTCTCGGGAGGGGGAGATGAATCAGCCCCAGCATTTT. The V gene is TRBV2, the J gene TRBJ1-5; D perhaps matches TRBD1 (6 bases). Trimming shortened V by 8 bases and J by 4 bases, and 18 bases separated the two germline ends. Germline V lookup: CDR1 SNHLY, CDR2 FYNNEI. The CDR3 sequence is 15 residues long.

The chain joins TRBV7-9 to TRBJ2-7, with TRBD1 as a possible D gene (5 bases). The V and J ends lost 5 bases and 6 bases respectively, with 14 bases between them. There are 13 residues in the CDR3. Germline V gene sequence: CDR1 SEHNR, CDR2 FQNEAQ (reference sequence). The DNA of the CDR3 is TGTGCCAGCAGCCCCGTTTTGGGGCTCGAGCAGTACTTC. As protein: CASSPVLGLEQYF.

The V gene is TRBV7-2, the J gene TRBJ2-1; 12 bases line up with TRBD2. Germline-derived CDR1 and CDR2 are SGHTA and FQGNSA. The CDR3 covers 15 residues. The trim removed 2 bases at V and 9 bases at J, leaving 5 bases unmatched. The CDR3 reads CASSLQGLAGSEQFF. The CDR3 nucleotides read TGTGCCAGCAGCTTACAAGGACTAGCGGGAAGTGAGCAGTTCTTC.

The rearrangement uses TRBV29-1 and TRBJ1-2; no definite D call. V gave up 7 bases and J gave up 4 bases, with 13 bases separating them. There are 12 residues in the CDR3. Looked up from germline, CDR1 is SQVTM and CDR2 is ANQGSEA. In nucleotides, the CDR3 is TGCAGCGCCGAGACACCGAGCTATGGCTACACCTTC. This gives the protein CSAETPSYGYTF.

The chain joins TRBV14 to TRBJ1-1; 7 nucleotides align to TRBD1. From germline, CDR1 is SGHDN and CDR2 FVKESK. This CDR3 contains 18 residues. V trimming: 4 bases; J trimming: 4 bases; junction bases outside the gene matches: 18. The CDR3 sequence is CASSPQGPRGLVVTEAFF. CDR3 nucleotide sequence: TGTGCCAGCAGCCCACAGGGGCCGAGGGGGTTAGTAGTCACTGAAGCTTTCTTT.

The chain has TRBV12-3 or TRBV12-4 and TRBJ1-2; 7 bases map to TRBD1. The length of the CDR3 is 12 residues. V lost 6 bases to trimming and J lost 3 bases; unmatched junction nucleotides: 1. CDR3 nucleotide sequence: TGTGCCAGCAGCGGGACAGACTATGGCTACACCTTC. Its protein is CASSGTDYGYTF.

V and J are TRBV5-1 and TRBJ2-1, with D tentatively TRBD2 (5 bases). V lost 4 bases, J lost 4 bases, and 18 bases lay in between. Germline V lookup: CDR1 SGHRS, CDR2 YFSETQ. The CDR3 length is 16 residues. The CDR3: CASSLQQRTGYNEQFF. CDR3 DNA sequence: TGCGCCAGCAGCCTCCAGCAGCGGACCGGGTACAATGAGCAGTTCTTC.

The chain couples TRBV19 to TRBJ2-3; 7 positions match TRBD1. CDR1 is LNHDA and CDR2 is SQIVND in the germline V gene (reference sequence). This CDR3 contains 12 residues. Trimming removed 6 bases from V and 5 bases from J; junction bases left unmatched: 2. Here the CDR3 reads CASSYRGDTQYF. The CDR3, as DNA: TGTGCCAGTAGCTACAGGGGAGATACGCAGTATTTT.

The gene calls are TRBV3-1 (or the pseudogene TRBV3-2) and TRBJ1-2; D is possibly TRBD1 (6 bases). Trimming cost V 2 bases and J 1 base, with 11 bases left between them. This CDR3 contains 15 residues. Germline loops: CDR1 LGHDT, CDR2 YNNKEL (reference sequence). The DNA for the CDR3 is TGTGCCAGCAGCCAACTCCAGGGGTTTAACTATGGCTACACCTTC. Its translation is CASSQLQGFNYGYTF.

The chain employs TRBV27 and TRBJ2-6; TRBD2 matches at 8 bases. Germline CDR1 and CDR2: MNHEY and SMNVEV (reference sequence). This CDR3 has 15 amino acids. V was pared by 6 bases and J by 2 bases, with 3 bases of the junction left unmatched. The CDR3: CASSIGGAGANVLTF. CDR3 DNA: TGTGCCAGCAGCATCGGGGGGGCTGGGGCCAACGTCCTGACTTTC.

A single count supports this clone. The genes are TRBV20-1 and TRBJ1-1, with TRBD1 identical over 8 bases. The V gene end was trimmed by 6 bases and the J gene end by 5 bases; junction bases not matched to a gene: 8. Germline V lookup: CDR1 DFQATT, CDR2 SNEGSKA (reference sequence). This CDR3 has 13 residues. The CDR3 region is CSASRTGRTEAFF. The CDR3, as DNA: TGCAGTGCAAGTCGGACAGGGCGAACTGAAGCTTTCTTT.

The chain employs TRBV7-8 and TRBJ2-1; TRBD1 matches at 7 bases. CDR1 and CDR2 from the germline V gene are SGHVS and FQNEAQ. The ends lost 5 bases at V and 5 bases at J; junction bases unmatched: 6. CDR3 size: 14 residues. CDR3 sequence reads: CASSQTGIDNEQFF. As DNA, the CDR3 is TGTGCCAGCAGCCAGACAGGGATCGACAATGAGCAGTTCTTC.

This clone was detected a few times. In nucleotides, the CDR3 is TGCAGCGCCACACGGGACTCAAGCTCCTACGAGCAGTACTTC. Its translation: CSATRDSSSYEQYF. This sequence joins TRBV29-1 and TRBJ2-7; D is perhaps TRBD2 (6 bases). Germline V gene sequence: CDR1 SQVTM, CDR2 ANQGSEA. CDR3 length: 14 residues. With 7 bases removed from V and 0 bases from J, the gap between germline ends came to 16 bases.

This clone was recorded only once. The chain is built from TRBV2 and TRBJ2-2, with 10 bases fitting TRBD1. Germline V gene data show CDR1 as SNHLY and CDR2 as FYNNEI. CDR3 length: 14 amino acids. The V segment lost 6 bases and the J segment 6 bases; nucleotides outside the gene matches: 4. DNA of the CDR3: TGTGCCAGCAGAGGACAGGGGGTTGCCGGGGAGCTGTTTTTT. Its translation is CASRGQGVAGELFF.

V and J are TRBV25-1 and TRBJ2-7, with 9 bases that match TRBD1. This CDR3 spans 16 amino acids. The V and J ends lost 5 bases and 1 base, in that order; junction bases with no gene match: 9. Germline CDR1 is MGHDK and CDR2 is SYGVNS. The CDR3 reads CASSSPGQGRSYEQYF. In nucleotides, the CDR3 is TGTGCCAGCAGTTCTCCGGGACAGGGAAGGTCCTACGAGCAGTACTTC.

This rearrangement joins TRBV30 to TRBJ1-2; 9 bases agree with TRBD1. Unmatched junction bases numbered 8, after V lost 1 base and J lost 8 bases. The CDR3 spans 14 residues. The germline gives CDR1 GTSNPN, CDR2 SVGIG (reference sequence). CDR3 nucleotides: TGTGCCTGGAGTGCCCTTACAGGGGGCGGCGGCTACACCTTC. Translated: CAWSALTGGGGYTF.

The chain couples TRBV2 to TRBJ1-2; possible D gene TRBD1, 5 bases. The CDR3 has 15 amino acids. Germline values: CDR1 SNHLY, CDR2 FYNNEI. Trimming pared 2 bases from V and 6 bases from J, leaving 16 bases between. This chain's CDR3 is CASSEWTPHEDGYTF. The CDR3 nucleotides are TGTGCCAGCAGTGAATGGACACCGCATGAGGATGGCTACACCTTC.

J is TRBJ1-2 and V is TRBV6-5; 10 bases are a match to TRBD1. With V trimmed by 4 bases and J by 2 bases, 4 bases remained unmatched. The germline V gene encodes CDR1 MNHEY and CDR2 SVGAGI. The CDR3 contains 15 residues. CDR3 bases: TGTGCCAGCAGTTTCGGACAGGGGGTAAACTATGGCTACACCTTC. Amino acid sequence: CASSFGQGVNYGYTF.

The chain carries TRBV5-1 and TRBJ2-7; 11 bases agree with TRBD2. Germline values: CDR1 SGHRS, CDR2 YFSETQ. This CDR3 region has 16 residues. V shed 0 bases, J shed 3 bases, and the junction held 5 bases outside the gene matches. In DNA, the CDR3 is TGCGCCAGCAGCTTGGACACTAGCGGGGGCCTCTACGAGCAGTACTTC. Translating gives CASSLDTSGGLYEQYF.

This clone was detected only once. CDR3 region: CASSLWTGKSPLHF. CDR3 bases: TGTGCCAGCAGTTTGTGGACAGGGAAATCACCCCTCCACTTT. The V call is TRBV28, the J call TRBJ1-6; 8 bases fit TRBD1. The CDR3 loop spans 14 amino acids. CDR1 is MDHEN and CDR2 is SYDVKM in the germline V gene. V lost 3 bases to trimming and J lost 10 bases; unmatched junction nucleotides: 5.

This clone was recorded once. This sequence joins TRBV11-3 and TRBJ1-1; D not resolved. This CDR3 comprises 13 residues. Germline V gene data show CDR1 as SGHNT and CDR2 as YENEEA. The V end was cut by 4 bases, the J end by 2 bases, with 8 bases between. CDR3 sequence reads: CASSYSVNTEAFF. The CDR3 bases are TGTGCCAGCAGCTACAGTGTTAACACTGAAGCTTTCTTT.

The rearrangement uses TRBV11-2 and TRBJ2-2; 9 bases align to TRBD2. Germline lookup yields CDR1 SGHAT and CDR2 FQNNGV. The CDR3 covers 19 residues. V lost 5 bases, J lost 0 bases, and 13 bases stayed unmatched. The CDR3 reads CASSPKLAGGSANTGELFF. In DNA, the CDR3 is TGTGCCAGCAGCCCTAAACTAGCGGGTGGAAGCGCGAACACCGGGGAGCTGTTTTTT.

The V gene is TRBV19, the J gene TRBJ1-1; perhaps TRBD1 as D (6 bases). Germline CDR1 and CDR2: LNHDA and SQIVND (reference sequence). The V end was cut by 3 bases, the J end by 6 bases, with 14 bases between. The CDR3 contains 14 residues. The CDR3 nucleotides are TGTGCCAGTAGTATTTTACCCGGACAGTCTGAAGCTTTCTTT. It is translated as CASSILPGQSEAFF.

The chain has TRBV7-8 and TRBJ1-2; D is unresolved. The CDR3 consists of 14 residues. Trimming took off 5 bases at V and 3 bases at J, with 13 bases between the two ends. Germline V lookup: CDR1 SGHVS, CDR2 FQNEAQ. The CDR3 nucleotides read TGTGCCAGCAGCCCCTCTCGGGGAGACTATGGCTACACCTTC. It translates to CASSPSRGDYGYTF.